This T cell receptor (beta chain) was documented in a study of T cells after yellow fever vaccination. This CDR3 region has 13 residues. Germline-derived CDR1 and CDR2 are SEHNR and FQNEAQ (reference sequence). V dropped 4 bases and J dropped 6 bases, with 13 bases sitting between them. Using its own MiXCR run on the 5' RACE reads, TCRdb lists one record per CDR3 protein. The sample lists 90,000 to 130,000 distinct CDR3 sequences, 8.4% occurring once. This clonotype was picked up a small number of times. The V call is TRBV7-9, the J call TRBJ2-7; D is ambiguous. This sequence originates from a man aged 30 to 45 who received the YFV17D yellow fever vaccine. Sequenced material: CD8+ T cells sorted from PBMCs, taken 45 days after the yellow fever booster vaccination. The CDR3 bases are TGTGCCAGCAGCTCCGGACGGACCGGCGAGCAGTACTTC. Translation gives CASSSGRTGEQYF.